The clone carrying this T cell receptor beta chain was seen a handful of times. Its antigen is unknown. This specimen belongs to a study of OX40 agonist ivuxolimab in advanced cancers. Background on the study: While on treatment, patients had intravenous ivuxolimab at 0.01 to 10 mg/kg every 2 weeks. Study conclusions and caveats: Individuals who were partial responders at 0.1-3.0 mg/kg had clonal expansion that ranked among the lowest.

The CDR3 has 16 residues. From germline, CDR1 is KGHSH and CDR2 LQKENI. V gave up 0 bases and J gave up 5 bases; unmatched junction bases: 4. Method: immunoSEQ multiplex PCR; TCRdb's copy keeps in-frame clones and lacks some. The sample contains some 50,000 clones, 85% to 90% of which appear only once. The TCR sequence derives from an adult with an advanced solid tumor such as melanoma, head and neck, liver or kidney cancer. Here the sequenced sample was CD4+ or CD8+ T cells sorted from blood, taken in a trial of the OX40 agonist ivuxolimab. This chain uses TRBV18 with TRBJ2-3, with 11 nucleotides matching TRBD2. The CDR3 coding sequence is TGTGCCAGCTCACCACCGGCCCTAGCGGGAGGAGATACGCAGTATTTT. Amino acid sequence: CASSPPALAGGDTQYF.